This entry lists 32 T cell receptor beta chains sequenced from one sample in a study of T-cell reconstitution after alpha-beta-depleted transplantation in children. It was with unique molecular identifiers that the TCRbeta library was prepared. TCRdb reanalysed the PCR reads using MiXCR and keeps one entry per CDR3 protein. The sample includes hundreds of thousands of distinct CDR3 sequences, around 13% seen only once; the top ten take 0.79%. Sequenced here: PBMCs, sampled before TCRalphabeta/CD19-depleted stem cell transplant. Receptors were obtained from a girl aged 2-9 years with congenital amegakaryocytic thrombocytopenia, due to receive a stem cell transplant.

Ten or more counts support this clonotype. The J gene is TRBJ2-3, the V gene TRBV14, with unresolved D. Trimming removed 0 bases from V and 7 bases from J, with 14 bases in between. Looked up from germline, CDR1 is SGHDN and CDR2 is FVKESK. The CDR3 is 15 amino acids. The DNA for the CDR3 is TGTGCCAGCAGCCAAGATCCCGGGCTGCGGCATACGCAGTATTTT. Translating gives CASSQDPGLRHTQYF.

This clonotype was counted at least ten times. The chain employs TRBV29-1 and TRBJ2-7; 7 positions agree with TRBD2. This CDR3 region has 14 residues. Germline V gene lookup returns CDR1 SQVTM and CDR2 ANQGSEA. J lost 0 bases, V lost 6 bases, and 8 bases had no gene match. The DNA of the CDR3 is TGCAGCGTCAGGAGCGGGGTAAGCTCCTACGAGCAGTACTTC. This encodes CSVRSGVSSYEQYF.

CDR3 sequence: CSVEDRGQRLSGANVLTF. The CDR3 region has the DNA TGCAGCGTTGAAGACCGGGGACAGAGACTCTCTGGGGCCAACGTCCTGACTTTC. The rearrangement joins TRBV29-1 to TRBJ2-6, with 7 bases fitting TRBD1. Germline trimming cut 0 bases from V and 0 bases from J; bases unmatched to any gene: 8. Per the germline V gene, CDR1 is SQVTM and CDR2 is ANQGSEA. The CDR3 sequence is 18 residues long.

At least ten counts were recorded for this clonotype. The V gene is TRBV5-1, the J gene TRBJ2-7; D gene unclear. Looked up from germline, CDR1 is SGHRS and CDR2 is YFSETQ. Trimming took 4 bases from V and 5 from J, leaving 22 bases between them. This CDR3 spans 16 amino acids. The DNA for the CDR3 is TGCGCCAGCAGCCCGCTTGGGTCTTCGAATTCCCACGAGCAGTACTTC. Encoded protein: CASSPLGSSNSHEQYF.

This clonotype has a count of ten or more. V is TRBV20-1 and J is TRBJ1-2; possible D gene TRBD1, 6 bases. Trimming took 2 bases from V and 7 from J, leaving 14 bases between them. From germline, CDR1 is DFQATT and CDR2 SNEGSKA (reference sequence). CDR3 length: 13 residues. CDR3 sequence: CSARIQGPPGYTF. CDR3 nucleotide sequence: TGCAGTGCTAGAATCCAGGGGCCCCCTGGCTACACCTTC.

This clonotype has ten or more counts. This chain uses TRBV20-1 with TRBJ2-4; D not resolved. Trimming cost V 1 base and J 8 bases, with 9 bases left between them. The CDR3 is 12 residues long. In germline, CDR1 is DFQATT, CDR2 SNEGSKA (reference sequence). The DNA of the CDR3 is TGCAGTGCTAGAGGGGGTTGGGACATTCAGTACTTC. It encodes CSARGGWDIQYF.

Many counts were recorded for this clonotype. This chain links TRBV5-1 with TRBJ2-3; 10 nucleotides match TRBD1. V was clipped by 2 bases and J by 1 base; unmatched bases: 10. From germline, CDR1 is SGHRS and CDR2 YFSETQ. The CDR3 sequence is 18 residues long. In DNA form, the CDR3 reads TGCGCCAGCAGCTTACCCCTCCGGGACAGGGGTGGCACAGATACGCAGTATTTT. Translated, it gives CASSLPLRDRGGTDTQYF.

This clonotype was counted many times. The CDR3 sequence is CASSAPGRETQYF. Written as DNA, the CDR3 is TGTGCCAGCAGTGCCCCAGGGCGAGAGACCCAGTACTTC. This chain links TRBV28 with TRBJ2-5, with a tentative D call TRBD1 (5 bases). V lost 5 bases and J 4 bases, leaving 11 bases between the germline ends. The CDR3 has 13 amino acids. Germline loops: CDR1 MDHEN, CDR2 SYDVKM.

This clonotype was counted at least ten times. The V and J genes are TRBV5-1 and TRBJ1-2; 10 bases are shared with TRBD1. Germline CDR1 is SGHRS and CDR2 is YFSETQ. V lost 3 bases to trimming and J lost 1 base; unmatched junction nucleotides: 0. The CDR3 has 14 residues. The CDR3 sequence is CASSWDRGNYGYTF. The CDR3 DNA is TGCGCCAGCAGCTGGGACAGGGGTAACTATGGCTACACCTTC.

V is TRBV28 and J is TRBJ1-4; 7 positions match TRBD1. V was clipped by 5 bases and J by 6 bases; unmatched bases: 6. CDR3 size: 14 residues. Germline V gene data show CDR1 as MDHEN and CDR2 as SYDVKM. CDR3 nucleotide sequence: TGTGCCAGCAGTATACAGGGGAAGTATGAAAAACTGTTTTTT. Protein sequence: CASSIQGKYEKLFF.

This chain connects TRBV6-4 to TRBJ2-7; D is undetermined. Germline lookup yields CDR1 MRHNA and CDR2 SNTAGT. Between the trimmed V and J ends, which lost 11 bases and 1 base, there was a span of 15 bases. The CDR3 runs to 13 residues. CDR3 in amino acids: CAGRRVKSYEQYF. The CDR3, as DNA: TGTGCCGGCCGTCGGGTAAAATCCTACGAGCAGTACTTC.

This clonotype was seen repeatedly, ten times or more. The chain recombines TRBV3-1 with TRBJ2-7, with no clear D. Germline V lookup: CDR1 LGHDT, CDR2 YNNKEL (reference sequence). With 4 bases removed from V and 3 bases from J, the gap between germline ends came to 10 bases. This CDR3 comprises 13 residues. CDR3 DNA: TGTGCCAGCAGCCCACCCCAAAACTACGAGCAGTACTTC. Translation gives CASSPPQNYEQYF.

This rearrangement joins TRBV5-1 to TRBJ2-3; TRBD2 is a possible D gene (6 bases). Germline assignment: CDR1 SGHRS and CDR2 YFSETQ. Trimming cost V 4 bases and J 2 bases, with 20 bases left between them. This CDR3 has 17 residues. CDR3 loop: CASSKLPGLDPTDTQYF. The CDR3 DNA follows: TGCGCCAGCAGCAAACTACCGGGACTTGACCCCACAGATACGCAGTATTTT.

The V gene is TRBV18, the J gene TRBJ2-1; 8 bases fit TRBD2. Germline V gene sequence: CDR1 KGHSH, CDR2 LQKENI. Trimming cost V 3 bases and J 7 bases; bases outside gene matches: 11. This CDR3 contains 16 residues. DNA of the CDR3: TGTGCCAGCTCACCCCTGGGGCGGGAGGTACATAATGAGCAGTTCTTC. Its protein is CASSPLGREVHNEQFF.

This clonotype was recorded a few times. The rearrangement links TRBV7-9 to TRBJ1-1, with D perhaps TRBD1 (5 bases). Trimming took 1 base from V and 8 from J, leaving 14 bases between them. CDR3 length: 14 residues. Germline assignment: CDR1 SEHNR and CDR2 FQNEAQ (reference sequence). This chain's CDR3 is CASSLGSRGPEAFF. CDR3 coding DNA: TGTGCCAGCAGCTTAGGCTCAAGGGGCCCAGAAGCTTTCTTT.

This clonotype was counted many times. The CDR3 loop reads CSVGGGSFGYTF. DNA for the CDR3: TGCAGCGTTGGGGGAGGATCCTTTGGCTACACCTTC. This chain connects TRBV29-1 to TRBJ1-2; no definite D call. CDR1 SQVTM and CDR2 ANQGSEA come from the germline V gene. Deletions cut 4 bases from V and 7 bases from J, with 13 bases between. CDR3 size: 12 residues.

This clonotype has ten or more counts. The chain carries TRBV20-1 and TRBJ1-2; possibly TRBD1 for D (6 bases). The CDR3 length is 15 residues. V shed 0 bases and J shed 2 bases, with 13 bases lying between them. In germline, CDR1 is DFQATT, CDR2 SNEGSKA (reference sequence). In nucleotides, the CDR3 is TGCAGTGCTAGAGACCCCGACAGGCCGAACTATGGCTACACCTTC. Translation: CSARDPDRPNYGYTF.

This clonotype showed up many times. This chain connects TRBV20-1 to TRBJ2-3, with D possibly matching TRBD2 (6 bases). Trimming took off 5 bases at V and 0 bases at J, with 12 bases between the two ends. The CDR3 contains 14 residues. CDR1 is DFQATT and CDR2 is SNEGSKA in the germline V gene (reference sequence). CDR3 DNA sequence: TGCAGTGCTTTGGAGGGCACTAGCACAGATACGCAGTATTTT. As protein: CSALEGTSTDTQYF.

The table lists this clonotype with many counts. The genes are TRBV12-3 or TRBV12-4 and TRBJ2-1; no clear D gene. Trimming pared 5 bases from V and 14 bases from J, leaving 19 bases between. The CDR3 is 13 amino acids. CDR3 residues: CASSPLPLSGEFF. The CDR3 DNA reads as TGTGCCAGCAGTCCCCTCCCTTTGTCTGGGGAGTTCTTC.

This clonotype has a count of ten or more. This rearrangement joins TRBV7-9 to TRBJ2-5, with 9 nucleotides matching TRBD2. The V segment lost 6 bases and the J segment 1 base; nucleotides outside the gene matches: 9. From germline, CDR1 is SEHNR and CDR2 FQNEAQ (reference sequence). This CDR3 comprises 16 residues. Here the CDR3 DNA reads TGTGCCAGCAGTCATCCGGGACTAGCTATCCAAGAGACCCAGTACTTC. It is translated as CASSHPGLAIQETQYF.

The genes are TRBV12-5 and TRBJ2-2; weak D call: TRBD2 (6 bases). Per germline, CDR1 LGHNT and CDR2 FRNRAP. The length of the CDR3 is 17 residues. The germline V and J ends were trimmed by 5 bases and 1 base, with 17 bases remaining between them. The CDR3 sequence: CASGPRMGGVNTGELFF. The CDR3 DNA follows: TGTGCTAGTGGTCCTAGAATGGGGGGAGTGAACACCGGGGAGCTGTTTTTT. Based on the CDR3 plus reference TRBV12-5 and TRBJ2-2, the full variable domain is DARVTQTPRHKVTEMGQEVTMRCQPILGHNTVFWYRQTMMQGLELLAYFRNRAPLDDSGMPKDRFSAEMPDATLATLKIQPSEPRDSAVYFCASGPRMGGVNTGELFFGEGSRLTVL.

This rearrangement joins TRBV3-1 to TRBJ2-7; D gene uncertain. The CDR3 contains 14 residues. CDR1 and CDR2 (germline): LGHDT, YNNKEL (reference sequence). V was clipped by 0 bases and J by 0 bases, with 6 bases between them. For the CDR3, the DNA is TGTGCCAGCAGCCAAGATGTCAACTCCTACGAGCAGTACTTC. Translating it yields CASSQDVNSYEQYF.

This clonotype was recorded only once. One end of the junction is discordant with germline, which a read error may explain. CDR3: CPSSIDLRDEQFF. The CDR3 DNA follows: TGTCCCAGTAGTATAGATCTCCGTGATGAGCAGTTCTTC. The chain has TRBV19 and TRBJ2-1, with D unresolved. Germline V gene sequence: CDR1 LNHDA, CDR2 SQIVND (reference sequence). CDR3 size: 13 residues.

The chain recombines TRBV20-1 with TRBJ2-1; possibly TRBD2 for D (5 bases). CDR3 length: 13 amino acids. Looked up from germline, CDR1 is DFQATT and CDR2 is SNEGSKA (reference sequence). The V end was cut by 0 bases, the J end by 3 bases, with 6 bases between. The CDR3 DNA reads as TGCAGTGCTAGAGAAGACTACTACAATGAGCAGTTCTTC. Translated: CSAREDYYNEQFF.

This clonotype has ten or more counts. The CDR3 DNA sequence: TGTGCCAGCTCACCACGAGCAGCTCCGGGCACTGAAGCTTTCTTT. Its protein product is CASSPRAAPGTEAFF. The genes are TRBV18 and TRBJ1-1; D unclear. Trimming stripped 1 base from V and 4 bases from J, with 13 bases between. Germline CDR1 reads KGHSH; CDR2 reads LQKENI. The CDR3 contains 15 residues.

This clonotype showed up just a few times. This sequence joins TRBV11-2 and TRBJ2-1; 10 positions agree with TRBD2. The germline V gene encodes CDR1 SGHAT and CDR2 FQNNGV. The CDR3 sequence is 19 residues long. The junction had 15 bases not matched to a gene; V was cut back by 1 base and J by 6 bases. The DNA of the CDR3 is TGTGCCAGCAGCTTAGTCTACCCTCCTAGCGGGAGATGGAGCAATGAGCAGTTCTTC. It encodes CASSLVYPPSGRWSNEQFF.

The table lists this clonotype with a few counts. The chain has TRBV29-1 and TRBJ2-5, with D possibly matching TRBD1 (6 bases). The germline V and J ends were trimmed by 2 bases and 0 bases, with 10 bases remaining between them. The CDR3 is made up of 14 amino acids. Germline V gene lookup returns CDR1 SQVTM and CDR2 ANQGSEA. The CDR3 DNA reads as TGCAGCGTTGAAAGGACAGCGAACCAAGAGACCCAGTACTTC. It is translated as CSVERTANQETQYF.

This clonotype was found a few times. The gene calls are TRBV29-1 and TRBJ2-7; D may be TRBD1 (6 bases). Germline V gene lookup returns CDR1 SQVTM and CDR2 ANQGSEA. The CDR3 runs 13 residues. The V end lost 7 bases, the J end lost 7 bases, and 20 bases lay between the germline ends. The CDR3 coding sequence is TGCAGCGCTCGCCGGGACAACCGTGGGGAGCAGTACTTC. The encoded protein is CSARRDNRGEQYF.

This clonotype has ten or more counts. This chain links TRBV27 with TRBJ2-2, with 7 bases identical to TRBD2. The germline V gene encodes CDR1 MNHEY and CDR2 SMNVEV (reference sequence). With 1 base clipped from V and 1 base from J, the junction kept 3 bases outside the gene matches. CDR3 size: 16 residues. CDR3 in DNA: TGTGCCAGCAGTTTATTGGGCGGGAGGAACACCGGGGAGCTGTTTTTT. Its translation is CASSLLGGRNTGELFF.

The sample holds a few counts of this clonotype. CDR3 loop: CSVEDLVVETQYF. Written as DNA, the CDR3 is TGCAGCGTTGAAGATCTGGTTGTTGAGACCCAGTACTTC. The chain uses TRBV29-1 and TRBJ2-5; D unclear. The CDR3 spans 13 residues. Trimming removed 0 bases at V and 5 bases at J, with 10 bases between. The germline gives CDR1 SQVTM, CDR2 ANQGSEA.

Only a few counts were recorded for this clonotype. The chain joins TRBV18 to TRBJ2-1, with 8 nucleotides matching TRBD1. Per germline, CDR1 KGHSH and CDR2 LQKENI. The CDR3 length is 17 residues. The J segment lost 1 base and the V segment lost 3 bases, leaving 8 bases of the junction unmatched. The CDR3 bases are TGTGCCAGCTCACCGATCCCAGGGGGCCTTTCCTACAATGAGCAGTTCTTC. Its translation is CASSPIPGGLSYNEQFF.

Details on this clonotype: A much larger clone differs from this one at a single base, so this may be a read error. The CDR3 does not end in the conserved phenylalanine or tryptophan, so this is likely a read error. The chain recombines TRBV30 with TRBJ2-7; 9 bases agree with TRBD1. This CDR3 region has 13 residues. Germline CDR1 and CDR2: GTSNPN and SVGIG (reference sequence). The ends lost 5 bases at V and 2 bases at J; junction bases unmatched: 4. CDR3 coding DNA: TGTGCCTGGGAAGGGACAGGGACCTACGAGCAGTACTCC. Its protein is CAWEGTGTYEQYS.